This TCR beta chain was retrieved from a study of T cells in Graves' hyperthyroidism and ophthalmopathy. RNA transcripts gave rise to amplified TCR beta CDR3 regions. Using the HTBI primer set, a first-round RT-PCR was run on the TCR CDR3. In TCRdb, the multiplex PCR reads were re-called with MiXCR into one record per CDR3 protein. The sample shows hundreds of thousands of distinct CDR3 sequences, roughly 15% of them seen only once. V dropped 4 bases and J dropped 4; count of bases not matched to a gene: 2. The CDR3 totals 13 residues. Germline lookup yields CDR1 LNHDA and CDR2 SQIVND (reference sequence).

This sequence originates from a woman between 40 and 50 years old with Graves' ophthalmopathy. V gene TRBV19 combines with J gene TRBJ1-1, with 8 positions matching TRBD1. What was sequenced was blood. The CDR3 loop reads CASSTGGPTEAFF. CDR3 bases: TGTGCCAGTAGTACAGGGGGCCCCACTGAAGCTTTCTTT.